The present T cell receptor (beta chain) was sequenced within a study of blood T cell repertoires in COVID-19. At the level of the study: Samples came from the United States, Italy and Spain, spanning acute and convalescent COVID-19. PBMCs, B-cell-depleted T cells, or T cells provided the cDNA or gDNA that made up the material.

The assay was immunoSEQ multiplex PCR, and TCRdb's table has in-frame clones only and misses some. The sample holds fewer than 300,000 clones; roughly 85% are singletons and the top ten take 5%. Participant age was roughly 18 to 95 years, and participants resided in 24 US areas. People in the exposed group encountered a COVID-19 case within 2 weeks before entering the study. Germline assignment: CDR1 LGHDT and CDR2 YNNKEL (reference sequence). CDR3 size: 17 residues. The V and J ends lost 1 base and 0 bases, in that order; junction bases with no gene match: 3. The gene calls are TRBV3-1 (or the pseudogene TRBV3-2) and TRBJ2-6; the match to TRBD1 covers 7 bases. Input material: PBMCs or T cells enriched from blood (not recorded which). The clonotype comes from a man aged 40-49 years who had been exposed to COVID-19. DNA for the CDR3: TGTGCCAGCAGCCAAGGGGACAGTCTCTCTGGGGCCAACGTCCTGACTTTC. This translates into CASSQGDSLSGANVLTF.